This T cell receptor beta chain is from a study of blood T cell repertoires in COVID-19. On the study more broadly: The samples span acute and convalescent COVID-19 from the United States, Italy and Spain. Sources were T cells, B-cell-depleted T cells, or PBMCs; the material itself was cDNA or gDNA.

As processed by the authors: Reference gene primer amplification in the assay estimated nucleated cell counts. Sequenced by immunoSEQ multiplex PCR; TCRdb stores in-frame clones only, minus some. Clonal size and the V and J genes are those of that table, whereas D and trimming came from the DNA. The sample lists tens of thousands of clones; just over 85% were seen once. The CDR3 is 14 amino acids. CDR1 SEHNR and CDR2 FQNEAQ come from the germline V gene (reference sequence). Trimming removed 5 bases from V and 5 bases from J; junction bases left unmatched: 7. Source material: peripheral blood. The chain carries TRBV7-9 and TRBJ2-7, with 9 bases identical to TRBD1. This TCR derives from an elderly woman with active or convalescent COVID-19. The CDR3, as DNA: TGTGCCAGCAGCCACCGGGACAGGGCCGACGAGCAGTACTTC. Translated: CASSHRDRADEQYF.